The TCR beta chain described here comes from a study of naive and memory T cell subsets (dated by TCRdb to 2017 to 2019). For the wider study: Sorted naive and memory T cell subsets from peripheral blood were analyzed in the study using a UMI-based, open-source pipeline for TCR alpha and beta sequencing. The functional CMV T cell responses agreed completely with IgG serology results. RNA was DNase-treated and reverse transcribed with TCR constant-region primers, mostly using SuperScript III.

From the second PCR step onward, the TCR alpha chain libraries and the TCR beta chain libraries were amplified separately. To determine each donor's CMV status, fresh PBMCs were stimulated overnight with CMV viral lysate, and IFNgamma production from CD4+ T cells was then assessed. CD4 T cells were positively selected using Miltenyi beads, after which CD8 T cells were positively selected from the CD4-negative fraction. Cells were stained for CD3, CD4, CD8, CD45RA, CD27 and a live/dead dye and were sorted on a BD Aria II into four subsets based on CD45RA and CD27. Three healthy volunteers provided blood, and the blood of each volunteer was split into CD4 and CD8 T cells and then into four differentiation subsets. Around 130 ml of peripheral blood was collected from each donor, and PBMC were isolated from the blood using Ficoll-Paque PLUS density-gradient centrifugation. Sorted cells were lysed in RLT buffer, after which RNA was extracted using a Qiagen RNeasy kit and stored at -80 degrees C.

About this clonotype: Its specific antigen is unknown. Base-call qualities are not available, and no considerably larger clone is one nucleotide away.

The investigation overall reported the following: The repertoire findings for the naive and memory subsets could not be validated, as no ground truth was available. A few larger clonotypes were found in naive repertoires, especially CD8, and these larger clonotypes were possibly memory cells re-expressing CD45RA. Following error correction, more than 95% of naive TCR sequences occurred only once, which made naive abundance distributions much steeper than those of memory subsets. Gini index rose and Shannon and inverse Simpson diversity fell from naive through CM, EM and EMRA in both CD4 and CD8 cells. Each clonotype was defined as a single alpha or beta chain sequence rather than as a paired alpha/beta receptor. RNA-based TCR counts may be influenced by expression changes linked to T cell activation and differentiation. The abundance of TCRs followed a power law with an exponent that differed between naive and memory subsets yet stayed consistent across the three individuals.

To prepare the library, UMI-ligation and nested PCR was applied. To cover both TRBC1 and TRBC2, the beta constant-region primer consisted of an equimolar mix of two oligonucleotides. Four rounds of PCR, combining the SP2 primer with nested alpha and beta constant-region primers, were used to amplify the ligated cDNA. T4 RNA ligase 1 ligated a single-stranded oligonucleotide carrying the SP2 primer and a 12-nucleotide UMI to the cDNA 3' end. Incubation of the ligation reaction was carried out at 16 degrees C for 20-24 hours. PCR2 was typically performed as a SYBR Green qPCR and was stopped at a predetermined threshold so that over-amplification was prevented. All purifications after the first were performed with Agencourt AMPure XP magnetic beads. Library amounts were measured by Qubit and library quality was assessed on a TapeStation, where the main peak was expected at around 650 bp. The pooled libraries were sequenced on an Illumina MiSeq using v2 2x251 paired-end kits, which usually yielded roughly 0.85-2.2 million reads per sample. Each sample library was pooled at approximately 3.7 nM, and about 5-7% PhiX was included to improve cluster recognition. In the source study's methods: Decombinator assigned V and J genes to Demultiplexor-processed FASTQ reads by tag matching, allowing a single base-pair mismatch. By using UMIs, Collapsinator corrected both sequencing errors and the frequency errors caused by PCR heterogeneity. TCRs were translated and CDR3s were extracted from the conserved cysteine to the FGXG phenylalanine by CDR3Translator, with non-productive sequences being flagged. Gini, Shannon entropy and inverse Simpson indices were calculated on repertoires subsampled to equal numbers of UMI-defined TCRs. Clonotype abundance distributions were fitted to a power law by maximum likelihood within the linear range. For one naive CD8 sample, the pipeline and MIGEC produced similar UMI counts, unique TCR numbers and clonal distributions. One analysis removed from the naive repertoire any naive TCRs that were also found in any memory subset from the same donor. The repertoires were searched for approximately 7,000 CMV-associated CDR3 sequences that had been compiled from VDJdb and a published dataset. Clones were called with MiXCR by TCRdb after fastp trimmed the public reads at Q25, and only in-frame beta chains were retained. CDR3 protein sequences are deduplicated, and each keeps its most common genes and DNA. TCRdb's processing, not the study's, gives the V and J calls here. For this sample the table gives some 110,000 distinct CDR3 sequences, of which about 14% were detected only once. The ten largest clones take up 2.5% to 3.5% of the sample.

V is trimmed back by 4 bases and J by 5 bases, and the junction contains 12 bases that no gene match accounts for. The CDR3 goes from the cysteine to the phenylalanine over 16 residues. Left in the record is the CDR3 DNA by itself, 48 bases read in frame from the first base. CDR1 SGDLS and CDR2 YYNGEE were looked up in the germline V gene. In this chain, TRBV9 is recombined with TRBJ2-1, with TRBD2 matching 7 junction bases. The sequence was collected from a human donor in good health. The specimen sequenced was naive CD8+ T cells from blood. This specimen's cell subset or site label, per the study, means: naive T cells, CD45RA high CD27+. For the CDR3, the sequence is CASSTFGRASNNEQFF. Read as DNA, the sequence is TGTGCCAGCAGCACTTTTGGGAGGGCTTCCAACAATGAGCAGTTCTTC.